This TCR beta chain derives from a study of glioma-infiltrating T cells. General study findings and limits: Only very few CDR3 sequences appeared in both tissue and blood.

There are 15 residues in the CDR3. The V and J ends lost 5 bases and 3 bases, in that order; junction bases with no gene match: 9. The germline gives CDR1 DFQATT, CDR2 SNEGSKA (reference sequence). This clonotype was seen at least ten times. The antigen remains unidentified. Amplification of TCR alpha and beta CDR3 regions from RNA used iRepertoire nested multiplex PCR. TCRdb called the multiplex PCR reads again in MiXCR, with one record for every CDR3 protein. The sample includes roughly 200,000 distinct CDR3 sequences, around 32% seen only once; the top ten take around 20%. The chain couples TRBV20-1 to TRBJ2-1, with 8 bases that match TRBD2. Sequencing used glioma tissue, nonneoplastic brain tissue, or PBMCs (not recorded which). The source of this sequence is a human donor with low-grade glioma or glioblastoma, undergoing nonglioma brain surgery, or in good health (not recorded which). The CDR3 DNA reads as TGCAGTGCTGAGACCGGGACTAGACACTACAATGAGCAGTTCTTC. This codes for CSAETGTRHYNEQFF.